The 18 T cell receptor beta chains reported below all come from one sample, sequenced in a study of Graves' ophthalmopathy and Graves' hyperthyroidism. TCR beta CDR3 regions were amplified from RNA transcripts. Second-round multiplex PCR came after a first-round RT-PCR that employed HTBI primers. TCRdb processed the multiplex PCR reads anew with MiXCR; each CDR3 protein has one entry. The sample records over a million distinct CDR3 sequences, approximately 35% being singletons. Material: peripheral blood or thyroid tissue (not recorded which). The source of these receptors is an adult man with Graves' hyperthyroidism.

The chain employs TRBV25-1 and TRBJ1-6, with a possible D match to TRBD1 (5 bases). Germline lookup yields CDR1 MGHDK and CDR2 SYGVNS. V lost 4 bases and J lost 9, with 19 bases in between. CDR3 length: 16 residues. The CDR3 reads CASSARRTGGSSPLHF. CDR3 DNA sequence: TGTGCCAGCAGTGCGAGACGTACAGGCGGTAGTTCACCCCTCCACTTT.

This clonotype was observed a few times. The junction differs from germline at one of its ends, possibly a read error. The gene calls are TRBV7-9 and TRBJ1-1, with D hard to call. The CDR3 contains 15 residues. From germline, CDR1 is SEHNR and CDR2 FQNEAQ (reference sequence). The CDR3: CASSLESSFRSEAFF. CDR3 in DNA: TGTGCCAGCAGTTTAGAGTCCTCTTTTCGGAGTGAAGCTTTCTTT.

This clonotype has only a few counts. The junction and the germline gene differ at one end; a read error may be behind it. The genes are TRBV10-3 and TRBJ2-7, with TRBD2 matching over 12 bases. Germline lookup yields CDR1 ENHRY and CDR2 SYGVKD. CDR3 length: 14 residues. The CDR3 DNA reads TGTGCCAGCAGTTCGACTAGCGGGAGAGACGAGCAGTACTTC. It yields the protein CASSSTSGRDEQYF.

This clonotype was detected ten times or more. The rearrangement uses TRBV4-3 and TRBJ1-5; a weak D match, TRBD1 (5 bases). Deletions cut 0 bases from V and 5 bases from J, with 17 bases between. The CDR3 is made up of 17 amino acids. Looked up from germline, CDR1 is LGHNA and CDR2 is YSLEER. In DNA, the CDR3 is TGCGCCAGCAGCCAAGAGTGGGTCGGCAGGGATGATCAGCCCCAGCATTTT. Encoded protein: CASSQEWVGRDDQPQHF.

This clonotype has a count of ten or more. The V gene is TRBV10-3, the J gene TRBJ2-7; D is uncertain. CDR3 length: 11 residues. Trimming took off 10 bases at V and 4 bases at J, with 11 bases between the two ends. From germline, CDR1 is ENHRY and CDR2 SYGVKD. CDR3 DNA: TGTGCCACCGCCACAGTATACGAGCAGTACTTC. Translated, it gives CATATVYEQYF.

This chain joins TRBV24-1 and TRBJ1-5; D gene unclear. The germline V gene has CDR1 KGHDR and CDR2 SFDVKD. V shed 3 bases and J shed 6 bases, with 20 bases lying between them. The CDR3 is 17 amino acids. This CDR3 reads CATSDGDLADLGQPQHF. CDR3 nucleotides: TGTGCCACCAGTGATGGAGATTTGGCCGACCTCGGTCAGCCCCAGCATTTT.

V usage is TRBV5-6 and J usage is TRBJ1-4; 7 nucleotides agree with TRBD1. Germline loops: CDR1 SGHDT, CDR2 YYEEEE. The CDR3 consists of 14 residues. The junction had 6 bases not matched to a gene; V was cut back by 4 bases and J by 6 bases. CDR3 residues: CASSRQGWDEKLFF. DNA for the CDR3: TGTGCCAGCAGCCGACAGGGTTGGGATGAAAAACTGTTTTTT.

The CDR3 here is CASSGAGRDYGYTF. CDR3 bases: TGTGCCAGCAGTGGGGCCGGGCGGGACTATGGCTACACCTTC. The chain joins TRBV25-1 to TRBJ1-2; unclear D gene. This CDR3 comprises 14 residues. The germline V gene has CDR1 MGHDK and CDR2 SYGVNS. V was trimmed by 4 bases and J by 3 bases, leaving 12 bases between them.

The gene calls are TRBV12-3 or TRBV12-4 and TRBJ1-5; D remains ambiguous. This CDR3 spans 13 amino acids. Trimming pared 6 bases from V and 9 bases from J, leaving 15 bases between. The CDR3 loop is CASSSDGGTPQHF. The CDR3 DNA is TGTGCCAGCAGCTCGGACGGAGGTACGCCCCAGCATTTT.

This clonotype was recorded a few times. The chain joins TRBV28 to TRBJ1-2; the D gene is possibly TRBD1 (5 bases). Germline CDR1 is MDHEN and CDR2 is SYDVKM. The CDR3 covers 13 residues. Trimming stripped 5 bases from V and 4 bases from J, with 11 bases between. CDR3 in amino acids: CASSEQVSYGYTF. CDR3 nucleotide sequence: TGTGCCAGCAGTGAACAGGTCTCCTATGGCTACACCTTC.

This chain links TRBV4-3 with TRBJ2-2; TRBD2 agrees at 8 bases. Germline V gene sequence: CDR1 LGHNA, CDR2 YSLEER. The CDR3 length is 18 residues. Unmatched junction bases numbered 10, after V lost 4 bases and J lost 0 bases. The CDR3 DNA sequence: TGCGCCAGCAGCCGAACACTAGCGGCTAACTCGAACACCGGGGAGCTGTTTTTT. Its protein is CASSRTLAANSNTGELFF.

The chain combines TRBV11-2 with TRBJ1-1; D gene unclear. Germline V gene data show CDR1 as SGHAT and CDR2 as FQNNGV. The CDR3 consists of 15 residues. V was clipped by 1 base and J by 4 bases, with 13 bases between them. The CDR3 is CASSLGFPGGTEAFF. The CDR3 DNA reads as TGTGCCAGCAGCTTAGGTTTCCCAGGAGGCACTGAAGCTTTCTTT.

The genes are TRBV11-2 and TRBJ2-5; no clear D gene. The CDR3 extends over 12 amino acids. V was trimmed by 8 bases and J by 5 bases, leaving 12 bases between them. Germline CDR1 and CDR2: SGHAT and FQNNGV. CDR3: CASSPEAETQYF. As DNA, the CDR3 is TGTGCCAGCTCACCAGAGGCGGAGACCCAGTACTTC.

This clonotype was seen a single time. The DNA of the CDR3 is TGTGCCAGTAGTATACAGGACCTTAGCAATCAGCCCCAGCATTTT. Translating it yields CASSIQDLSNQPQHF. V gene TRBV19 combines with J gene TRBJ1-5; no firm D call. The germline V gene encodes CDR1 LNHDA and CDR2 SQIVND (reference sequence). Trimming left V 2 bases short and J 0 bases short, with 8 bases between. The CDR3 length is 15 residues.

This clonotype was detected a few times. Possible read error: a much larger clone is one base away. The V and J genes are TRBV5-6 and TRBJ1-6, with a possible D match to TRBD1 (5 bases). CDR3 length: 12 amino acids. Germline-derived CDR1 and CDR2 are SGHDT and YYEEEE. The CDR3 DNA follows: TGTGCCAACAGCTTCAGGGTTTCGACCCTCCACTTT. Residues: CANSFRVSTLHF. The entire variable domain, with the rest obtained from reference TRBV5-6 and TRBJ1-6, is as follows: DAGVTQSPTHLIKTRGQQVTLRCSPKSGHDTVSWYQQALGQGPQFIFQYYEEEERQRGNFPDRFSGHQFPNYSSELNVNALLLGDSALYLCANSFRVSTLHFGNGTRLTVT.

This clonotype was observed a few times. The J gene is TRBJ1-6, the V gene TRBV6-5; TRBD1 matches 10 bases. The germline V gene encodes CDR1 MNHEY and CDR2 SVGAGI. The CDR3 spans 18 residues. J gave up 0 bases and V 4 bases, and 6 bases lay outside the gene matches. This CDR3 reads CASSSRDRGRSYNSPLHF. CDR3 nucleotides: TGTGCCAGCAGTTCCCGGGACAGGGGACGCTCCTATAATTCACCCCTCCACTTT.

This clonotype was seen ten or more times. CDR3 sequence: CASKGGVPFNSPLHF. The CDR3 nucleotides are TGTGCCAGCAAGGGAGGTGTACCCTTTAATTCACCCCTCCACTTT. V gene TRBV6-6 combines with J gene TRBJ1-6; D not resolved. Germline CDR1 MNHNY, CDR2 SVGAGI (reference sequence). Trimming cost V 7 bases and J 6 bases, with 16 bases left between them. This CDR3 region has 15 residues.

This clonotype has a count of ten or more. This sequence joins TRBV9 and TRBJ2-7; possibly TRBD1 or TRBD2 for D (6 bases each). CDR1 is SGDLS, CDR2 YYNGEE, per germline. Trimming removed 0 bases at V and 3 bases at J, with 10 bases between. This CDR3 is built from 14 residues. The CDR3 region has the DNA TGTGCCAGCAGCGTAGGGGGGGCAAACTACGAGCAGTACTTC. Amino acid sequence: CASSVGGANYEQYF.